This TCR beta chain is from a study of T cell responses to AZD1222 COVID-19 vaccine. Whole-study findings and limits: Targets within unmutated variant regions were reportedly found for nearly half of spike-specific TCRs.

Repertoires were generated with immunoSEQ multiplex PCR, while TCRdb's copy carries only in-frame clones and drops some. The sample has some 130,000 clones, about 90% seen once. CDR1 and CDR2 from the germline V gene are SGHDN and FVKESK. Trimming removed 3 bases at V and 3 bases at J, with 8 bases between. CDR3 length: 13 amino acids. Concerning this clone: The antigen is unknown.

The J gene is TRBJ1-2, the V gene TRBV14, with D uncertain. The clonotype originates from an adult in good health. Here the sequenced sample was peripheral blood, taken on day 0 of AZD1222 vaccination. CDR3 sequence (DNA): TGTGCCAGCAGCCAGGGGTCCTACTATGGCTACACCTTC. This encodes CASSQGSYYGYTF.